This T cell receptor (beta chain) was recovered during a study of blood T cell repertoires in COVID-19. This CDR3 is built from 15 residues. V shed 0 bases, J shed 3 bases, and the junction held 1 base outside the gene matches. Germline V gene lookup returns CDR1 SGHNT and CDR2 YYREEE (reference sequence). Original analysis: Estimated nucleated cell counts came from reference gene primer amplification. The method was immunoSEQ multiplex PCR; TCRdb's version includes in-frame clones alone and lacks a portion of them. The V and J calls and clone size are taken from that table; D and trimming were inferred from the DNA. Of about 120,000 clones listed, around 85% are singletons. This clone showed up just a few times.

Sequenced: peripheral blood. The chain has TRBV5-4 and TRBJ1-5; 9 bases are shared with TRBD1. This clonotype was sampled from a man between 60 and 75 years old with acute or convalescent COVID-19. This CDR3 is CASSLGTGDNQPQHF. The CDR3 DNA reads as TGTGCCAGCAGCTTGGGGACAGGGGACAATCAGCCCCAGCATTTT.